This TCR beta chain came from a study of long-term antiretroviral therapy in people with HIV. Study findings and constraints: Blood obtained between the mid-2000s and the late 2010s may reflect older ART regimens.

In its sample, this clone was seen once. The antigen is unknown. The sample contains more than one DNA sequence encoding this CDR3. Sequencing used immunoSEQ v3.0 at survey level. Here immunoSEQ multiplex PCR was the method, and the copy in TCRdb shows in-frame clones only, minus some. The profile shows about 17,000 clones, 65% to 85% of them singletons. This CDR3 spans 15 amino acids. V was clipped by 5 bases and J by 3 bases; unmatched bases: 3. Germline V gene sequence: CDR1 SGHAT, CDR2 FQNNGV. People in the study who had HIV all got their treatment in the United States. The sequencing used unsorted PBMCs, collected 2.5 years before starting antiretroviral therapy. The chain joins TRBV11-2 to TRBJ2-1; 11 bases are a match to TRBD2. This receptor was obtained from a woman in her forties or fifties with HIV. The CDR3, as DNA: TGTGCCAGCAGCCACACTAGCGGGGGCTACAATGAGCAGTTCTTC. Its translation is CASSHTSGGYNEQFF.